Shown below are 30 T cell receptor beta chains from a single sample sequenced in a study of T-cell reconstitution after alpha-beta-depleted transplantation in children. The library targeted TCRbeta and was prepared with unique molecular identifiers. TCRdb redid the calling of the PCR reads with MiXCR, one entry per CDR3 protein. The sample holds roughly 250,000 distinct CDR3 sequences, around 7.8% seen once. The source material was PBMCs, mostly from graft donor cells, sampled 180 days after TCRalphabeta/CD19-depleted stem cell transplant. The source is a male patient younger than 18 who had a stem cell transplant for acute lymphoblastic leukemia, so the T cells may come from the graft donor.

The CDR3 coding sequence is TGCAGCGTTGAAAGTGGGGCTAACTATGGCTACACCTTC. As protein: CSVESGANYGYTF. This chain links TRBV29-1 with TRBJ1-2, with D uncertain. In germline, CDR1 is SQVTM, CDR2 ANQGSEA. The CDR3 has 13 residues. V was trimmed by 2 bases and J by 0 bases, leaving 7 bases between them.

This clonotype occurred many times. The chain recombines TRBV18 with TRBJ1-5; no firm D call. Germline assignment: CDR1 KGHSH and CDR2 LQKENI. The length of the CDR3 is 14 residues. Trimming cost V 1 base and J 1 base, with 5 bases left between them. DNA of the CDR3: TGTGCCAGCTCACCACAAAAGAGCAATCAGCCCCAGCATTTT. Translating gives CASSPQKSNQPQHF.

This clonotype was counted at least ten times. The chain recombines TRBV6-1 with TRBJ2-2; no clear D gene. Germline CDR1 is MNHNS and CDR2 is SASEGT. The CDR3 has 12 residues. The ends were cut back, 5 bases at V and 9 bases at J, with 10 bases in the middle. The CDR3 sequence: CASSNLGWELFF. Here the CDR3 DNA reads TGTGCCAGCAGTAACCTGGGCTGGGAGCTGTTTTTT.

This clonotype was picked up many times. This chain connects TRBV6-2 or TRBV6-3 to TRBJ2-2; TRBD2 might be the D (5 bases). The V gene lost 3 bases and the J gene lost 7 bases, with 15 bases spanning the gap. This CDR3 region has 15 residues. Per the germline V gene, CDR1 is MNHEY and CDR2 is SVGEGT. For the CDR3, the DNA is TGTGCCAGCAGTTATGCCCCCGGACTGCTCGGGGAGCTGTTTTTT. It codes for CASSYAPGLLGELFF.

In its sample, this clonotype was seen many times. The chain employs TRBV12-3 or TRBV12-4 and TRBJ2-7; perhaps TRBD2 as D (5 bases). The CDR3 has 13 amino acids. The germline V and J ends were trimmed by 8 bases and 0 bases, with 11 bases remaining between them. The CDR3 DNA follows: TGTGCCAGCCAGGAGGCCCTCTCCTACGAGCAGTACTTC. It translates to CASQEALSYEQYF.

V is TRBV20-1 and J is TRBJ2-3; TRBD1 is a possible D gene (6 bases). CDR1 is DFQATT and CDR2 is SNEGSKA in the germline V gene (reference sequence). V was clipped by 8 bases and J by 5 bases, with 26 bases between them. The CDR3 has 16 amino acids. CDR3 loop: CSSWGLPTGTGDTQYF. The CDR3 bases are TGCAGTTCTTGGGGGCTCCCGACTGGCACCGGAGATACGCAGTATTTT.

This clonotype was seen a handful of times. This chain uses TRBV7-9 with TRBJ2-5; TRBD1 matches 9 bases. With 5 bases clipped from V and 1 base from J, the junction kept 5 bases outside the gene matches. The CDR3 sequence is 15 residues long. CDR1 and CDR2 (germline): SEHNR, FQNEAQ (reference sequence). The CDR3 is CASSPGTGLQETQYF. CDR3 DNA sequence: TGTGCCAGCAGCCCTGGGACAGGGCTCCAAGAGACCCAGTACTTC. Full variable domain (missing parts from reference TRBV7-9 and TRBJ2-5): DTGVSQNPRHKITKRGQNVTFRCDPISEHNRLYWYRQTLGQGPEFLTYFQNEAQLEKSRLLSDRFSAERPKGSFSTLEIQRTEQGDSAMYLCASSPGTGLQETQYFGPGTRLLVL.

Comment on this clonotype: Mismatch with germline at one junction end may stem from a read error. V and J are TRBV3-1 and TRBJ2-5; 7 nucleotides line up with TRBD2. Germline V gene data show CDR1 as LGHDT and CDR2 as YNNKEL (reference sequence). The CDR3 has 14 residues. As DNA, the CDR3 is TGTGCCAGCAGCCAAGGCCCCCCGCGGGAGACCCAGTGCTTC. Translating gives CASSQGPPRETQCF.

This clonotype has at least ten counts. This CDR3 reads CASSLGTGRYNEQFF. DNA for the CDR3: TGTGCCAGCAGTTTAGGCACGGGGAGGTACAATGAGCAGTTCTTC. V usage is TRBV12-3 or TRBV12-4 and J usage is TRBJ2-1; D possibly corresponds to TRBD2 (6 bases). This CDR3 is 15 amino acids long. Trimming left V 1 base short and J 4 bases short, with 11 bases between.

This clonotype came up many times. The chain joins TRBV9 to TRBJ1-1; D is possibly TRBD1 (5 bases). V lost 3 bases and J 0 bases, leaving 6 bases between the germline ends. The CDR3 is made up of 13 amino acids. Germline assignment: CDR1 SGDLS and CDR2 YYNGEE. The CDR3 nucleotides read TGTGCCAGCAGCGGGGGCCTGAACACTGAAGCTTTCTTT. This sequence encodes CASSGGLNTEAFF.

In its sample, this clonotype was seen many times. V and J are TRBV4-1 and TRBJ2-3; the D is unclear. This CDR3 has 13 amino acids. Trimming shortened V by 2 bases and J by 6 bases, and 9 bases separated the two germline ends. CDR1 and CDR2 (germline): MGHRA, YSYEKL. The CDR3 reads CASSQPGADTQYF. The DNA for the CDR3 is TGCGCCAGCAGCCAACCCGGCGCCGATACGCAGTATTTT.

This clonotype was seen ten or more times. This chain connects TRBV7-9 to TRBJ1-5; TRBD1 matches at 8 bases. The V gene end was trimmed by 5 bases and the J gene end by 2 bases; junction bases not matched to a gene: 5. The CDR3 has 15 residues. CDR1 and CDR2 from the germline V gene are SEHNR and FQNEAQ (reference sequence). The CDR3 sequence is CASSGTGGGNQPQHF. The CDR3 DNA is TGTGCCAGCAGCGGAACAGGGGGTGGCAATCAGCCCCAGCATTTT.

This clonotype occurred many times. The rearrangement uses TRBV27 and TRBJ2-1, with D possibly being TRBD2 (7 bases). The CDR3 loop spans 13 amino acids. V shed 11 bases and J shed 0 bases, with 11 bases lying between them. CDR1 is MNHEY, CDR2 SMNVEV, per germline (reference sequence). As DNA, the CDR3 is TGTGCCGCGGGGGCTTTCTCCTACAATGAGCAGTTCTTC. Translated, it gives CAAGAFSYNEQFF.

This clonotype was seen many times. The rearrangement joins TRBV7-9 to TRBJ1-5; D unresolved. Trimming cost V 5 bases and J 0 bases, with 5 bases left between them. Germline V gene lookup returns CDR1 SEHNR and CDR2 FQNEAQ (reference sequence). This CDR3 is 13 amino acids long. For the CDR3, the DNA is TGTGCCAGCAGCCGGTATAGCAATCAGCCCCAGCATTTT. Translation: CASSRYSNQPQHF.

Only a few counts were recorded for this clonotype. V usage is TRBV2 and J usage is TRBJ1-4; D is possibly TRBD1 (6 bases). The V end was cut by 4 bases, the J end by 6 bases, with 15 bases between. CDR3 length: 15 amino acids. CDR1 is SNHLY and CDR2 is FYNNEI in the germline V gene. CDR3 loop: CASSVTGGKYEKLFF. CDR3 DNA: TGTGCCAGCAGTGTAACGGGGGGCAAGTATGAAAAACTGTTTTTT.

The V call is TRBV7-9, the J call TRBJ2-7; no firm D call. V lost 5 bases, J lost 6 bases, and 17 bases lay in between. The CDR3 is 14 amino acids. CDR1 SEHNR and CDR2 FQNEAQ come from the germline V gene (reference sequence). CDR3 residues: CASSHSGPEFEQYF. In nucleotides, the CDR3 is TGTGCCAGCAGCCACTCCGGACCCGAATTCGAGCAGTACTTC.

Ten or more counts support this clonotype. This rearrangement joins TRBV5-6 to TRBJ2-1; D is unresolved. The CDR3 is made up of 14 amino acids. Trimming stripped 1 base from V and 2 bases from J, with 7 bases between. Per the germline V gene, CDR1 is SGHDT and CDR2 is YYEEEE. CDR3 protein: CASSLLAPYNEQFF. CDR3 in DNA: TGTGCCAGCAGCTTGTTGGCCCCCTACAATGAGCAGTTCTTC.

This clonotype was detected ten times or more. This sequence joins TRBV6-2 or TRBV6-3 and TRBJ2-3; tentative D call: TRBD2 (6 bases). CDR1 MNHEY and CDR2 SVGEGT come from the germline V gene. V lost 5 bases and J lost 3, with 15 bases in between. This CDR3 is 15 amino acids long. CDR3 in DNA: TGTGCCAGCAGTCCCCTGGGGGGTTTGACAGATACGCAGTATTTT. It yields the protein CASSPLGGLTDTQYF.

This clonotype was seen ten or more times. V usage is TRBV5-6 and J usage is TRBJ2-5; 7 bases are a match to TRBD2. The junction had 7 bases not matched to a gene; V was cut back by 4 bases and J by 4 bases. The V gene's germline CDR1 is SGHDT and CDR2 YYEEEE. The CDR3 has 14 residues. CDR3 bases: TGTGCCAGCAGCGATTACATAGCGGGAGAGACCCAGTACTTC. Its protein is CASSDYIAGETQYF.

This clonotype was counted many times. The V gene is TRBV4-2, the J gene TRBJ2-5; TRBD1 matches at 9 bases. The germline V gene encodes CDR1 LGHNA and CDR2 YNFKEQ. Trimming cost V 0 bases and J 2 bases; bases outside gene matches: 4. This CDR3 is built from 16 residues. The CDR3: CASSQEGQGGQETQYF. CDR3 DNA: TGTGCCAGCAGCCAAGAGGGACAGGGAGGACAAGAGACCCAGTACTTC.

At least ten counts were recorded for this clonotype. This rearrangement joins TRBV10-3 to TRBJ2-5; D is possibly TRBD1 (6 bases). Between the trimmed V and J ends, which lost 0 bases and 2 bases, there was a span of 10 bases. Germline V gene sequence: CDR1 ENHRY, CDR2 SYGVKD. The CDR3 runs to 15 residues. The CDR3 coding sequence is TGTGCCATCAGTGAGTCGAAAGGACAGCAAGAGACCCAGTACTTC. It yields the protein CAISESKGQQETQYF.

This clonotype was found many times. The CDR3 reads CASSYTTSLKDIQYF. Written as DNA, the CDR3 is TGTGCCAGCAGTTACACCACTTCGCTCAAGGACATTCAGTACTTC. The chain recombines TRBV6-5 with TRBJ2-4; no clear D. Trimming removed 2 bases at V and 8 bases at J, with 16 bases between. The germline V gene encodes CDR1 MNHEY and CDR2 SVGAGI. This CDR3 spans 15 amino acids.

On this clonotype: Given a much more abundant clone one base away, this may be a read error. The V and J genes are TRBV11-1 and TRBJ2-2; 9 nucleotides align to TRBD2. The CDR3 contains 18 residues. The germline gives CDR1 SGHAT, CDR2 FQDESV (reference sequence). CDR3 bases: TGTACCAGCAGCTTCATGACACTTTCAGCGGGAGGTGGTGGGGAGCTGTTTTTT. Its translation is CTSSFMTLSAGGGGELFF.

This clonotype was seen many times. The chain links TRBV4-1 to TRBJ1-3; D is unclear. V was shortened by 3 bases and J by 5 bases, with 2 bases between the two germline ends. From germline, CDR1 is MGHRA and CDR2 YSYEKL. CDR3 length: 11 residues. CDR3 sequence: CASSQRNTIYF. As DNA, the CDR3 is TGCGCCAGCAGCCAGAGAAACACCATATATTTT.

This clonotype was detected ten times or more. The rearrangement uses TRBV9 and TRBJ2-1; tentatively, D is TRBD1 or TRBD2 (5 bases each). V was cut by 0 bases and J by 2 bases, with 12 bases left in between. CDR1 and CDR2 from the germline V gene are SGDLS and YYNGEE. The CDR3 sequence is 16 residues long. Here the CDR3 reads CASSVGGGSTYNEQFF. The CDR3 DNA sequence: TGTGCCAGCAGCGTAGGGGGCGGGTCAACCTACAATGAGCAGTTCTTC.

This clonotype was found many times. The CDR3 loop reads CASSRVGGQGELFF. As DNA, the CDR3 is TGTGCCAGCAGCCGGGTAGGGGGGCAGGGGGAGCTGTTTTTT. This rearrangement joins TRBV27 to TRBJ2-2; either TRBD1 or TRBD2 may fit D (6 bases each). With 6 bases removed from V and 8 bases from J, the gap between germline ends came to 16 bases. Germline V lookup: CDR1 MNHEY, CDR2 SMNVEV (reference sequence). The CDR3 sequence is 14 residues long.

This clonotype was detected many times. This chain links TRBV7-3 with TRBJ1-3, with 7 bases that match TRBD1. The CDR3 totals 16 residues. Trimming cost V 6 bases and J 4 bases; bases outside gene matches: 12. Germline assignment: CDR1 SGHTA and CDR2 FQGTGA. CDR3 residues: CASSSPDRVAGNTIYF. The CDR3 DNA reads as TGTGCCAGCAGTTCTCCTGACAGGGTTGCAGGAAACACCATATATTTT.

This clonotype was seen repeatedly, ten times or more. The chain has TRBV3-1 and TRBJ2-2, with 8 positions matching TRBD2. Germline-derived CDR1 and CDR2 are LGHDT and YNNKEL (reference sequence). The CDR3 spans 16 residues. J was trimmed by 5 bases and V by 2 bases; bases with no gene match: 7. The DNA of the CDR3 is TGTGCCAGCAGCCAACCGGGACTAGTTGTTACCGGGGAGCTGTTTTTT. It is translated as CASSQPGLVVTGELFF.

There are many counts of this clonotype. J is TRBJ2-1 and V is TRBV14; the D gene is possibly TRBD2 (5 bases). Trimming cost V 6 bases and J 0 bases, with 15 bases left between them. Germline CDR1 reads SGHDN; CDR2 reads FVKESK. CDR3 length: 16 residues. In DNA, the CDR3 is TGTGCCAGCAGGGAAGAGGGAGCCTACTCCTACAATGAGCAGTTCTTC. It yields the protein CASREEGAYSYNEQFF.

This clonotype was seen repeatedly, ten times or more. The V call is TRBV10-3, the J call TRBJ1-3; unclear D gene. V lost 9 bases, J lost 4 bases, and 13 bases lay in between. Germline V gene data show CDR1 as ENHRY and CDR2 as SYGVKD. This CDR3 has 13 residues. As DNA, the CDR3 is TGTGCCATTACTGGCCGGGAAGGAAACACCATATATTTT. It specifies CAITGREGNTIYF.